Each of the 10 T cell receptor beta chains below was sequenced from the same sample in a study of T cells in Graves' hyperthyroidism and ophthalmopathy. RNA transcripts gave rise to amplified TCR beta CDR3 regions. Researchers ran a first-round RT-PCR on the TCR CDR3 using the HTBI primer set. TCRdb analysed the multiplex PCR reads with MiXCR anew, one entry per CDR3 protein. Altogether about 37,000 distinct CDR3 sequences are present, around 53% being singletons, with the ten largest covering about 17%. Sequenced: blood. These receptors all stem from a man aged 35 to 55 with Graves' ophthalmopathy.

There are many counts of this clonotype. The chain links TRBV6-5 to TRBJ2-1, with D unresolved. V lost 1 base and J 6 bases, leaving 7 bases between the germline ends. From germline, CDR1 is MNHEY and CDR2 SVGAGI. This CDR3 has 13 amino acids. The CDR3 here is CASSYLNGNEQFF. CDR3 coding DNA: TGTGCCAGCAGTTACTTAAACGGCAATGAGCAGTTCTTC.

This clonotype has a count of ten or more. This sequence joins TRBV9 and TRBJ1-1; D is unclear. The length of the CDR3 is 13 residues. Trimming shortened V by 4 bases and J by 7 bases, and 14 bases separated the two germline ends. The germline gives CDR1 SGDLS, CDR2 YYNGEE. Here the CDR3 reads CASSPLLRGEAFF. The CDR3 DNA reads TGTGCCAGCAGCCCTCTTCTGCGGGGTGAAGCTTTCTTT.

This clonotype was observed a few times. A much bigger clone sits one base away, suggesting this may be a read error. V usage is TRBV5-1 and J usage is TRBJ2-5; D may be TRBD1 (6 bases). Germline values: CDR1 SGHRS, CDR2 YFSETQ. The CDR3 has 15 amino acids. The CDR3: CAGSLTGSLQETQYF. The CDR3, as DNA: TGCGCCGGCAGTCTAACAGGGTCTCTCCAAGAGACCCAGTACTTC.

The gene calls are TRBV5-1 and TRBJ2-5; tentatively, D is TRBD1 (6 bases). Germline V lookup: CDR1 SGHRS, CDR2 YFSETQ. Trimming removed 2 bases at V and 9 bases at J, with 20 bases between. This CDR3 has 15 residues. Here the CDR3 DNA reads TGCGCCAGCAGCTTTTCAGGGGCAGGCAATCAGCCCCAGTACTTC. Protein product: CASSFSGAGNQPQYF.

The table lists this clonotype with many counts. The chain carries TRBV2 and TRBJ2-1, with 8 positions matching TRBD2. Germline assignment: CDR1 SNHLY and CDR2 FYNNEI. The CDR3 has 13 amino acids. V shed 1 base and J 14 bases; nucleotides not matched to a gene: 7. CDR3 sequence (DNA): TGTGCCAGCAGTGAAGTGTCGGGGGGGCTGAAGTTCTTC. Encoded protein: CASSEVSGGLKFF.

This clonotype was seen a single time. Germline is not matched at one junction end, which may reflect a read error. V is TRBV5-4 and J is TRBJ2-3, with D unclear. Germline-derived CDR1 and CDR2 are SGHNT and YYREEE (reference sequence). CDR3 length: 12 amino acids. The CDR3 reads CASSRNTDTQCF. In DNA form, the CDR3 reads TGTGCCAGCAGCCGTAACACAGATACGCAGTGTTTT.

This clonotype came up many times. This clone may be a read error of a much larger clone one base away. A read error is likely, as this CDR3 ends without the conserved phenylalanine or tryptophan. The DNA is left out, because the CDR3 cannot be placed on it with certainty; the CDR3 is given as TCRdb lists it. This CDR3 is CASSLGQGASRYI. The rearrangement joins TRBV11-2 to TRBJ2-7; the table's D gene call, TRBD1, was not cross checked with the DNA. Germline V gene lookup returns CDR1 SGHAT and CDR2 FQNNGV. The CDR3 spans 13 residues, counting both ends.

V gene TRBV20-1 combines with J gene TRBJ2-7; TRBD2 aligns across 9 bases. The CDR3 is made up of 13 amino acids. Germline assignment: CDR1 DFQATT and CDR2 SNEGSKA (reference sequence). Trimming removed 3 bases from V and 9 bases from J; junction bases left unmatched: 9. In nucleotides, the CDR3 is TGCAGTGCTAGGCCTAGCGGGGTCTCAGGGCAGTACTTC. This gives the protein CSARPSGVSGQYF.

This clonotype was counted at least ten times. V is TRBV3-1 and J is TRBJ2-5, with 9 bases that match TRBD1. The CDR3 contains 13 residues. Germline V gene data show CDR1 as LGHDT and CDR2 as YNNKEL (reference sequence). With 11 bases clipped from V and 5 bases from J, the junction kept 9 bases outside the gene matches. The CDR3, as DNA: TGTGCCTGCCGCACAGGGACAGGGGAGACCCAGTACTTC. Protein: CACRTGTGETQYF.

This sequence joins TRBV7-8 and TRBJ2-5; no clear D gene. Trimming removed 1 base from V and 5 bases from J, with 11 bases in between. CDR3 length: 14 amino acids. The germline CDR1 and CDR2 sequences are SGHVS and FQNEAQ. The CDR3 coding sequence is TGTGCCAGCAGCTTAGTGGTAGTAGGGGAGACCCAGTACTTC. Translation gives CASSLVVVGETQYF.